The 10 T cell receptor beta chains given below trace back to one sample, sequenced in a study of T cells in Graves' hyperthyroidism and ophthalmopathy. The TCR beta CDR3 regions underwent amplification using RNA transcripts as the source. First-round RT-PCR of the TCR CDR3 relied on the HTBI primer set. TCRdb passed the multiplex PCR reads through MiXCR, listing each CDR3 protein once. The sample includes 300,000 to 450,000 distinct CDR3 sequences, about 15% of them seen just once. The sequenced sample consisted of blood. Receptor source: a woman aged 25 to 39 with Graves' ophthalmopathy.

The chain is built from TRBV20-1 and TRBJ1-3; D might be TRBD1 (5 bases). Trimming removed 2 bases at V and 6 bases at J, with 20 bases between. The CDR3 has 16 amino acids. Germline CDR1 reads DFQATT; CDR2 reads SNEGSKA (reference sequence). DNA for the CDR3: TGCAGTGCTAGAAGGGGAGGGCTCTCGGGACCAAACACCATATATTTT. This encodes CSARRGGLSGPNTIYF.

The chain joins TRBV2 to TRBJ1-1; no firm D call. V was shortened by 4 bases and J by 0 bases, with 12 bases between the two germline ends. Germline CDR1 and CDR2: SNHLY and FYNNEI. The CDR3 loop spans 15 amino acids. This CDR3 reads CASSVGQRMNTEAFF. The CDR3 coding sequence is TGTGCCAGCAGTGTTGGTCAGAGGATGAACACTGAAGCTTTCTTT.

This clonotype was seen more than once but under ten times. The CDR3 DNA reads as TGCGCCAGCAGCCATTCAGAGGGGGCGGGGGGCTCCTACGAGCAGTACTTC. Translation gives CASSHSEGAGGSYEQYF. V gene TRBV4-1 combines with J gene TRBJ2-7; possible D gene TRBD2, 8 bases. Per the germline V gene, CDR1 is MGHRA and CDR2 is YSYEKL. The CDR3 sequence is 17 residues long. V was cut by 3 bases and J by 0 bases, with 18 bases left in between.

In this sample, this clonotype turned up many times. The J gene is TRBJ2-3, the V gene TRBV6-6, with 15 bases identical to TRBD2. CDR1 and CDR2 from the germline V gene are MNHNY and SVGAGI (reference sequence). V lost 0 bases to trimming and J lost 6 bases; unmatched junction nucleotides: 19. There are 22 residues in the CDR3. CDR3 amino acids: CASSYSARGLAGGPLSGDTQYF. The CDR3 coding sequence is TGTGCCAGCAGTTACTCGGCTAGGGGACTAGCGGGGGGTCCTCTGTCGGGGGATACGCAGTATTTT.

This chain connects TRBV9 to TRBJ1-2; perhaps TRBD1 as D (5 bases). Per the germline V gene, CDR1 is SGDLS and CDR2 is YYNGEE. This CDR3 spans 14 amino acids. With 0 bases removed from V and 6 bases from J, the gap between germline ends came to 12 bases. The CDR3, as DNA: TGTGCCAGCAGCGTAGGGCCAGGCAGGGATGGCTACACCTTC. This gives the protein CASSVGPGRDGYTF.

This clonotype was seen repeatedly, ten times or more. This chain connects TRBV24-1 to TRBJ2-1; 12 bases line up with TRBD2. The J segment lost 4 bases and the V segment lost 1 base, leaving 10 bases of the junction unmatched. CDR1 is KGHDR and CDR2 is SFDVKD in the germline V gene. The CDR3 runs 19 residues. The CDR3 bases are TGTGCCACCAGTGATTTAGGCACTAGCGGGGGGACATCTTACAATGAGCAGTTCTTC. The encoded protein is CATSDLGTSGGTSYNEQFF.

This clonotype was detected only a few times. The V gene is TRBV28, the J gene TRBJ2-1, with a tentative D call TRBD1 (7 bases). Trimming left V 1 base short and J 8 bases short, with 12 bases between. Germline V lookup: CDR1 MDHEN, CDR2 SYDVKM. The length of the CDR3 is 14 residues. This CDR3 is CASSLFRGADEQFF. As DNA, the CDR3 is TGTGCCAGCAGTTTATTCAGGGGGGCGGATGAGCAGTTCTTC.

This clonotype was counted ten times or more. V usage is TRBV19 and J usage is TRBJ1-1, with 8 positions matching TRBD1. The length of the CDR3 is 14 residues. Unmatched junction bases numbered 3, after V lost 5 bases and J lost 1 base. Germline V gene data show CDR1 as LNHDA and CDR2 as SQIVND (reference sequence). The CDR3 nucleotides are TGTGCCAGTAGTGCCGGGACAGGGAACACTGAAGCTTTCTTT. Its protein is CASSAGTGNTEAFF.

This clonotype was observed at least ten times. The chain carries TRBV12-3 or TRBV12-4 and TRBJ2-2; D might be TRBD2 (7 bases). V was trimmed by 2 bases and J by 3 bases, leaving 16 bases between them. The CDR3 runs to 17 residues. Here the CDR3 DNA reads TGTGCCAGCAGTTTAAAATTGGGGGGGCCGTACACCGGGGAGCTGTTTTTT. Its protein product is CASSLKLGGPYTGELFF.

There are many counts of this clonotype. This chain connects TRBV5-1 to TRBJ2-1; D might be TRBD1 (6 bases). V was clipped by 5 bases and J by 3 bases, with 18 bases between them. Germline assignment: CDR1 SGHRS and CDR2 YFSETQ. CDR3 length: 16 residues. The CDR3 protein is CASSVAQGSIYNEQFF. CDR3 bases: TGCGCCAGCAGTGTAGCACAGGGTTCGATCTACAATGAGCAGTTCTTC.